The rows below give T cell receptor beta chains drawn from one sample of a study of blood T cell repertoires in COVID-19. Only in-frame clones appear in the TCRdb table, and some are missing; sequencing was by immunoSEQ multiplex PCR. Of 300,000 or so clones listed, less than 90% are singletons. Source material: PBMCs or T cells enriched from blood (not recorded which). The source of these receptors is a woman aged 25 to 39 who had recovered from COVID-19. CDR3s include the opening cysteine and the closing phenylalanine or tryptophan. Each record gives: D gene, V gene, J gene, CDR3 DNA, CDR3 protein. The D gene is left open where the match is weak.

TRBD1	TRBV28	TRBJ1-1	TGTGCCAGCAGTTCATGGACAGGGGGCACGAACACTGAAGCTTTCTTT	CASSSWTGGTNTEAFF
TRBD1	TRBV19	TRBJ1-1	TGTGCCAGTAGTATAGAGGCCGACAGGGGGATGACTGAAGCTTTCTTT	CASSIEADRGMTEAFF
TRBD1	TRBV2	TRBJ1-4	TGTGCCAGCAGGCGTTGGGGCCGTGGACAGGGGGCTAATGAAAAACTGTTTTTT	CASRRWGRGQGANEKLFF
NA	TRBV4-1	TRBJ1-5	TGCGCCAGCAGCCAAGTTGGGGAGAATCAGCCCCAGCATTTT	CASSQVGENQPQHF
NA	TRBV7-2	TRBJ1-3	TGTGCCAGCAGCCCTAGGATCGGACAGGGAAACACCATATATTTT	CASSPRIGQGNTIYF
TRBD1	TRBV10-3	TRBJ1-2	TGTGCCATCAGGTTAGGGACAGAGAAAAACTATGGCTACACCTTC	CAIRLGTEKNYGYTF
NA	TRBV6-4	TRBJ1-1	TGTGCCAGCAAAGGCGATGACAGGCAGGCTTTCTTT	CASKGDDRQAFF
NA	TRBV7-2	TRBJ1-3	TGTGCCAGCAGCTTCGCGTCGAGCTCTGGAAACACCATATATTTT	CASSFASSSGNTIYF
TRBD2	TRBV10-1	TRBJ2-3	TGCGCCAGCAATCCCGTCGGGGGGGCCAAAGATACGCAGTATTTT	CASNPVGGAKDTQYF
TRBD1	TRBV30	TRBJ2-3	TGTGCCTGGAGTGTAAGACAGGGAAAGGATACGCAGTATTTT	CAWSVRQGKDTQYF